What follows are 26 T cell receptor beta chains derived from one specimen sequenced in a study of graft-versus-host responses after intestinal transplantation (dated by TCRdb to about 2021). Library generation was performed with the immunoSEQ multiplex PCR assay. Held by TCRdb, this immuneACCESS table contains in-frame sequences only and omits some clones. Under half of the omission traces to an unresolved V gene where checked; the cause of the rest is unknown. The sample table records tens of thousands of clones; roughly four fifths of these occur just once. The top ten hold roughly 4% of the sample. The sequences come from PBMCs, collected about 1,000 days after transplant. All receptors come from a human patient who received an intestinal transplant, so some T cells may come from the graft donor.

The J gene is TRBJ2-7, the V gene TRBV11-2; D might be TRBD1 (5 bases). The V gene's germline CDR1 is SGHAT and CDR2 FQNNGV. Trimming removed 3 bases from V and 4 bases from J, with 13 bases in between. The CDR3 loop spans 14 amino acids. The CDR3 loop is CASSLGLVSYEQYF. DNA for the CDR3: TGTGCCAGCAGCTTGGGGCTAGTATCATACGAGCAGTACTTC.

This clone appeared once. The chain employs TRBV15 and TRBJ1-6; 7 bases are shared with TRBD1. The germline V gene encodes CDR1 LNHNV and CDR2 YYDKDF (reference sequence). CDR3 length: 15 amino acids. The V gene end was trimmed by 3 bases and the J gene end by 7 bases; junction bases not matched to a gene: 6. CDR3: CATSRDRLGNSPLHF. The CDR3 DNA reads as TGTGCCACCAGCAGGGACAGGTTGGGAAATTCACCCCTCCACTTT.

The CDR3 nucleotides read TGTGCCAGCAGTACGGCCGCGAACTACAATGAGCAGTTCTTC. Protein sequence: CASSTAANYNEQFF. The V call is TRBV2, the J call TRBJ2-1; D gene unclear. The germline V and J ends were trimmed by 5 bases and 3 bases, with 11 bases remaining between them. CDR1 and CDR2 (germline): SNHLY, FYNNEI. This CDR3 is built from 14 residues.

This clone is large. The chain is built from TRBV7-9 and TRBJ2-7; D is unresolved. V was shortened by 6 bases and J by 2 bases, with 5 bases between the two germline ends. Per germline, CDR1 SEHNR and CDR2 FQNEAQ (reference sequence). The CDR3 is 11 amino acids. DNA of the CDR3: TGTGCCAGCAGTTTGACCTACGAGCAGTACTTC. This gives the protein CASSLTYEQYF. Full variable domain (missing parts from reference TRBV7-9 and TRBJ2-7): DTGVSQNPRHKITKRGQNVTFRCDPISEHNRLYWYRQTLGQGPEFLTYFQNEAQLEKSRLLSDRFSAERPKGSFSTLEIQRTEQGDSAMYLCASSLTYEQYFGPGTRLTVT.

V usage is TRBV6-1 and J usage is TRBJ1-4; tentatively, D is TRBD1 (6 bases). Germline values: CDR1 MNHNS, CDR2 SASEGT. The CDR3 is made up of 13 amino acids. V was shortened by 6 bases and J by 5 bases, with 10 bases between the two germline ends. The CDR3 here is CASRRTGNEKLFF. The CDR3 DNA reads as TGTGCCAGCAGACGAACAGGGAATGAAAAACTGTTTTTT.

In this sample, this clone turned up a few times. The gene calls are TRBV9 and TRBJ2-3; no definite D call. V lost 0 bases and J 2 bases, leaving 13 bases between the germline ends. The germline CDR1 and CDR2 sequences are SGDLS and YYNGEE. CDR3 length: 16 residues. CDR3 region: CASSVGQSSLTDTQYF. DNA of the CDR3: TGTGCCAGCAGCGTAGGGCAGTCCTCCCTCACAGATACGCAGTATTTT.

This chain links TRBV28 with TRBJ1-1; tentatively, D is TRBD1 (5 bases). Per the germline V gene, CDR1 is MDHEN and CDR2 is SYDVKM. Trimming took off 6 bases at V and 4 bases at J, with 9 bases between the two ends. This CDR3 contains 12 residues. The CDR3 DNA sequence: TGTGCCAGCAGGGCGGGGGTCACTGAAGCTTTCTTT. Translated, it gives CASRAGVTEAFF.

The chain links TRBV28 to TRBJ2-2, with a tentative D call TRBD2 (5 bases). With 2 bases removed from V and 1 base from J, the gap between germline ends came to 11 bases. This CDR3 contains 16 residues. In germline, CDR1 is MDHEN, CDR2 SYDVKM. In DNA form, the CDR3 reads TGTGCCAGCAGTTTAGGGAGACGGTGGAACACCGGGGAGCTGTTTTTT. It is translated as CASSLGRRWNTGELFF. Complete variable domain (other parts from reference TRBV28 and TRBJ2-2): DVKVTQSSRYLVKRTGEKVFLECVQDMDHENMFWYRQDPGLGLRLIYFSYDVKMKEKGDIPEGYSVSREKKERFSLILESASTNQTSMYLCASSLGRRWNTGELFFGEGSRLTVL.

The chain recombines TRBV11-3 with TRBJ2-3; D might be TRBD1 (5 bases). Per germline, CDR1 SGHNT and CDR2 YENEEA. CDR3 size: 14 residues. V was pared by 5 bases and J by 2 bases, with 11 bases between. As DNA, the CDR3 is TGTGCCAGCAGCACCGGACACCTCACAGATACGCAGTATTTT. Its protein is CASSTGHLTDTQYF.

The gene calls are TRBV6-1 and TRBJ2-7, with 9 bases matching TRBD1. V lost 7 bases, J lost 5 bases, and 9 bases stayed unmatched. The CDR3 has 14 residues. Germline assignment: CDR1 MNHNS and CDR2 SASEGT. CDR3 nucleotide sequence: TGTGCCAGCACCCCGGGACAGGGTGGCCACGAGCAGTACTTC. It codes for CASTPGQGGHEQYF.

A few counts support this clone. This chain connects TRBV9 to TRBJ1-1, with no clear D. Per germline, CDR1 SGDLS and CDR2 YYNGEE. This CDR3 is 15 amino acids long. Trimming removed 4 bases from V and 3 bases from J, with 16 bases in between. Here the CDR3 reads CASSPPTSGDTEAFF. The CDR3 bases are TGTGCCAGCAGCCCCCCTACGAGTGGCGACACTGAAGCTTTCTTT. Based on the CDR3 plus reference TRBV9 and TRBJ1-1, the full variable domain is DSGVTQTPKHLITATGQRVTLRCSPRSGDLSVYWYQQSLDQGLQFLIQYYNGEERAKGNILERFSAQQFPDLHSELNLSSLELGDSALYFCASSPPTSGDTEAFFGQGTRLTVV.

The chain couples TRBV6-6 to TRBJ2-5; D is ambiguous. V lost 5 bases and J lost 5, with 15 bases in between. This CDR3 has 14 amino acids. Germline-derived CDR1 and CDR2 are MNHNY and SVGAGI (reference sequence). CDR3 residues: CASSQPQARETQYF. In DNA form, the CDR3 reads TGTGCCAGCAGTCAGCCGCAGGCTCGGGAGACCCAGTACTTC.

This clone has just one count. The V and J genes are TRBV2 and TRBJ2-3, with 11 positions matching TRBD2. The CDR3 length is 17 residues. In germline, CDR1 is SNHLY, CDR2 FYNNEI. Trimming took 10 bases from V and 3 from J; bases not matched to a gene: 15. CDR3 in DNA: TGTGCCACACGTAAACCACTAGCGGGGGAGGAGACAGATACGCAGTATTTT. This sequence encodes CATRKPLAGEETDTQYF.

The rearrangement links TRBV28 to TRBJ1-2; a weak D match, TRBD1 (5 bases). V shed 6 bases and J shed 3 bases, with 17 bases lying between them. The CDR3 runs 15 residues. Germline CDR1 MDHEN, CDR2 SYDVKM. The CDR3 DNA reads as TGTGCCAGCAGGGTTGTCGGGACGAGCCACTATGGCTACACCTTC. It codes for CASRVVGTSHYGYTF.

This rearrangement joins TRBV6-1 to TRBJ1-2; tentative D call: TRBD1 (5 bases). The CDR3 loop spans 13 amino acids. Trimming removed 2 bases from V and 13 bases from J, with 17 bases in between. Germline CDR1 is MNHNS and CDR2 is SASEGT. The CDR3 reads CASSENSVRETTF. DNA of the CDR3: TGTGCCAGCAGTGAAAACTCGGTCAGGGAGACCACCTTC.

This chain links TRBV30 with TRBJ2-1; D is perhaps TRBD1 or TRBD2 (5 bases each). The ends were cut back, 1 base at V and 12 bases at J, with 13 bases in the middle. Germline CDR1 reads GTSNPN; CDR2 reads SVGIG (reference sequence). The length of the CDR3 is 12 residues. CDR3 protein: CAWSGVGTRQFF. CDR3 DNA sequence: TGTGCCTGGAGTGGGGTGGGGACCCGGCAGTTCTTC.

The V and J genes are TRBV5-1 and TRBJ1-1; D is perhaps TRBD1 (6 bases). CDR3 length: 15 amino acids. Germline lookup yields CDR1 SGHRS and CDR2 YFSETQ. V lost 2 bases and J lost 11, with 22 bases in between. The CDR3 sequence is CASSFGLLGAESAFF. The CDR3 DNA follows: TGCGCCAGCAGCTTTGGGTTACTGGGGGCAGAGAGCGCTTTCTTT.

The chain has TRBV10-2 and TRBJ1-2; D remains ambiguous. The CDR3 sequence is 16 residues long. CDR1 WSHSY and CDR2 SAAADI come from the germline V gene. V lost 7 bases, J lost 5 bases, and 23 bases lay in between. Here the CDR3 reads CASTTSGGLTGYGYTF. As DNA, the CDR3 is TGCGCCAGCACCACGTCTGGCGGACTAACTGGGTATGGCTACACCTTC.

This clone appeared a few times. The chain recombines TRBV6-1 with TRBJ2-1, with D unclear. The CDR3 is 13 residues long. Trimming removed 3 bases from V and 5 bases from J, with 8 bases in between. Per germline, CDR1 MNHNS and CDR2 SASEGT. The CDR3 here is CASSDRTHNEQFF. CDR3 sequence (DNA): TGTGCCAGCAGTGATCGGACCCACAATGAGCAGTTCTTC.

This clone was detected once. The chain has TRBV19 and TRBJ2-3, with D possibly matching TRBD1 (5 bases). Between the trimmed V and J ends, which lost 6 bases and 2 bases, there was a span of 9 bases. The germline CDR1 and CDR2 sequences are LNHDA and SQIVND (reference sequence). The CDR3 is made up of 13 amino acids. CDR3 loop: CASRMDNTDTQYF. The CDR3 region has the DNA TGTGCCAGTAGGATGGACAACACAGATACGCAGTATTTT. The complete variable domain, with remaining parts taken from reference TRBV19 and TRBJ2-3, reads DGGITQSPKYLFRKEGQNVTLSCEQNLNHDAMYWYRQDPGQGLRLIYYSQIVNDFQKGDIAEGYSVSREKKESFPLTVTSAQKNPTAFYLCASRMDNTDTQYFGPGTRLTVL.

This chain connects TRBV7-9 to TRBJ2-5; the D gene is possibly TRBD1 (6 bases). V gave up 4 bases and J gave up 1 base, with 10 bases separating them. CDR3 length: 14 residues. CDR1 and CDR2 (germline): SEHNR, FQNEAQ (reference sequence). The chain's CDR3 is CASSSGQTQETQYF. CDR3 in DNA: TGTGCCAGCAGCTCAGGACAGACCCAAGAGACCCAGTACTTC.

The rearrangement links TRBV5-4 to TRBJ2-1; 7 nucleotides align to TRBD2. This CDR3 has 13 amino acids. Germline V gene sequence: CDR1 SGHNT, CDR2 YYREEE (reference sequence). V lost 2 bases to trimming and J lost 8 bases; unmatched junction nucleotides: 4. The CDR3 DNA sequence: TGTGCCAGCAGCTTAGGCACTAGCGATGAGCAGTTCTTC. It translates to CASSLGTSDEQFF.

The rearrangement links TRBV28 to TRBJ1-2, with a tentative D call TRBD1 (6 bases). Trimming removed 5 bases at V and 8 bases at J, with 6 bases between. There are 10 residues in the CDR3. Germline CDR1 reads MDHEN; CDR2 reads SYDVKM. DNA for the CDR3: TGTGCCAGCAGTGACAGGGGCTACACCTTC. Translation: CASSDRGYTF.

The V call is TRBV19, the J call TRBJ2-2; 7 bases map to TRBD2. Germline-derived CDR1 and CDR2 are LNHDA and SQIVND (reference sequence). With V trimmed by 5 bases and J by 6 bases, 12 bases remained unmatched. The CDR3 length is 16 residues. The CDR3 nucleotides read TGTGCCAGTAGTCGACGGGGGAGGGCGATACCCGGGGAGCTGTTTTTT. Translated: CASSRRGRAIPGELFF.

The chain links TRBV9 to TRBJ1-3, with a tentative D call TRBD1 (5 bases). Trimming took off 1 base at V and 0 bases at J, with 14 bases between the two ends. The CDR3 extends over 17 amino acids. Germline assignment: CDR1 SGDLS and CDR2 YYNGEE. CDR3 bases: TGTGCCAGCAGCGTAAGGGGTGAAGGGAGCTCTGGAAACACCATATATTTT. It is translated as CASSVRGEGSSGNTIYF.

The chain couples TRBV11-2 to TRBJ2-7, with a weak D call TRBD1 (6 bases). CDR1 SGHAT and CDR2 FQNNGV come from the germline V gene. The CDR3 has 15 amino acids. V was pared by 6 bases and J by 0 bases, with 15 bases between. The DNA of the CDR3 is TGTGCCAGCAGGACCTTCGGGACACACTCCTACGAGCAGTACTTC. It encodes CASRTFGTHSYEQYF.